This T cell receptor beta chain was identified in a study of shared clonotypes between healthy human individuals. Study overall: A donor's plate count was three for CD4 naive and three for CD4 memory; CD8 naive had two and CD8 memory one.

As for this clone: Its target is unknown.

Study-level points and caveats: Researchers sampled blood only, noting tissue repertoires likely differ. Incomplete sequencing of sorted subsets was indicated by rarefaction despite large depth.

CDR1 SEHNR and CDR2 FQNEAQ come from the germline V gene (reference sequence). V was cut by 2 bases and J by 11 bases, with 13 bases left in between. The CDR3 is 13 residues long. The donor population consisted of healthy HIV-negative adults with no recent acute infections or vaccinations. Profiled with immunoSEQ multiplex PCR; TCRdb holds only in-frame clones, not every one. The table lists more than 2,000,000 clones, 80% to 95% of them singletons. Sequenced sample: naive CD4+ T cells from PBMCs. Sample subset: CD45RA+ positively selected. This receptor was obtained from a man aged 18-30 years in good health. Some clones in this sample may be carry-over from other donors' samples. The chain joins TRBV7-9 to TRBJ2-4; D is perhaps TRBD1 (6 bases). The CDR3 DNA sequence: TGTGCCAGCAGCTTAACGGCAGGGGCCGTTCAGTACTTC. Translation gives CASSLTAGAVQYF.